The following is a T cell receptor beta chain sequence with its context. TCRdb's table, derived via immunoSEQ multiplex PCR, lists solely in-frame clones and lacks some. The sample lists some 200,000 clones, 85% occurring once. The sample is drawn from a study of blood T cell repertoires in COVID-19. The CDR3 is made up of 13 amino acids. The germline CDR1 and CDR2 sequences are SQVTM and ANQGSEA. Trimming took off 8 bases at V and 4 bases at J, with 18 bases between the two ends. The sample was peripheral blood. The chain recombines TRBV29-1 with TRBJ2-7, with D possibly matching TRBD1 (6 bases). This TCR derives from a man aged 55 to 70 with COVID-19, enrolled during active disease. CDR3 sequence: CSTMTGTGYEQYF. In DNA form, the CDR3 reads TGCAGCACTATGACAGGTACTGGATACGAGCAGTACTTC.